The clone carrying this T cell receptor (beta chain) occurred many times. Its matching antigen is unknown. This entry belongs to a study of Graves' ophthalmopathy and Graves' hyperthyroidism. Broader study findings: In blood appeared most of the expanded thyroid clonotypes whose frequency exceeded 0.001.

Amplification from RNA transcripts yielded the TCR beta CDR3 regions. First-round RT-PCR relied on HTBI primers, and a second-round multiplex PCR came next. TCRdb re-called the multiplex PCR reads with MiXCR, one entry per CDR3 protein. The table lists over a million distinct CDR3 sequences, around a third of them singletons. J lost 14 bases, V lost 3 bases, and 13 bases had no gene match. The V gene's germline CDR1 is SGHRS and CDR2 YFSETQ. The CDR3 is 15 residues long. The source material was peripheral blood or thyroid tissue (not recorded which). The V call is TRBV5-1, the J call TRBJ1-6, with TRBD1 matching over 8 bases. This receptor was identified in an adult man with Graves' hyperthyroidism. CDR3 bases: TGCGCCAGCAGCTGGGAGACAGGGGCCCCGGAATCCCTCCACTTT. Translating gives CASSWETGAPESLHF. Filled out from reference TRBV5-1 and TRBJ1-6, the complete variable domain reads KAGVTQTPRYLIKTRGQQVTLSCSPISGHRSVSWYQQTPGQGLQFLFEYFSETQRNKGNFPGRFSGRQFSNSRSEMNVSTLELGDSALYLCASSWETGAPESLHFGNGTRLTVT.